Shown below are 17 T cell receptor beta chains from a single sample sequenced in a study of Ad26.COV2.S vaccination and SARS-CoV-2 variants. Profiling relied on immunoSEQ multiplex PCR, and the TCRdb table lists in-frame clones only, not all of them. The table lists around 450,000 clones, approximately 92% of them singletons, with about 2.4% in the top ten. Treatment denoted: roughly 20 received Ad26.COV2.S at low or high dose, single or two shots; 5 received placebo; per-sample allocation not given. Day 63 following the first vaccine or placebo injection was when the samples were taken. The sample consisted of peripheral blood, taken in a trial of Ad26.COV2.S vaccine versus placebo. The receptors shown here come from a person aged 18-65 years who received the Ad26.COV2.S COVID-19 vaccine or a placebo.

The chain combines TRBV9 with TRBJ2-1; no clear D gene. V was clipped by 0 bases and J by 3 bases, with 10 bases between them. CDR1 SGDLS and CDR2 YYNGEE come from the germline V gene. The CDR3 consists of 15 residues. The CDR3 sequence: CASSVDIRSYNEQFF. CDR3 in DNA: TGTGCCAGCAGCGTAGATATTAGAAGCTACAATGAGCAGTTCTTC.

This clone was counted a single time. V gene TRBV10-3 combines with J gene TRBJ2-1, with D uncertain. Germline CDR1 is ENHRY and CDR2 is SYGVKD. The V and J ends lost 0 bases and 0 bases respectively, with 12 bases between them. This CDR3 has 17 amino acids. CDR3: CAISESKVQSSYNEQFF. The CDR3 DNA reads TGTGCCATCAGTGAGTCGAAGGTACAGAGCTCCTACAATGAGCAGTTCTTC.

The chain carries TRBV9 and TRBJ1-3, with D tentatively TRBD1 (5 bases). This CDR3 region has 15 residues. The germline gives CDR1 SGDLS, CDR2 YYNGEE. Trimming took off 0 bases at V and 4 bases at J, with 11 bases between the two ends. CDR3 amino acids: CASSVDGGAGNTIYF. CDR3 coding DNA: TGTGCCAGCAGCGTAGACGGGGGAGCAGGAAACACCATATATTTT.

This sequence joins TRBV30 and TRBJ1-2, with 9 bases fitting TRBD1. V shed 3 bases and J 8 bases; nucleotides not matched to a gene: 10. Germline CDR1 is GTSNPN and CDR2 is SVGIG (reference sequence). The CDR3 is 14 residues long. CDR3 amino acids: CAWSSGTGNRGYTF. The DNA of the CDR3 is TGTGCCTGGAGCTCCGGGACAGGGAATAGGGGCTACACCTTC.

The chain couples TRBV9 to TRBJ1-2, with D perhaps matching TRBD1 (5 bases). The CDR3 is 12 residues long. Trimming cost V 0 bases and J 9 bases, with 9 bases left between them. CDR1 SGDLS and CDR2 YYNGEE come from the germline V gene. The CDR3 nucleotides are TGTGCCAGCAGCGTAGGACAGAATAGCTACACCTTC. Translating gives CASSVGQNSYTF. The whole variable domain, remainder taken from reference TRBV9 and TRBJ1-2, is DSGVTQTPKHLITATGQRVTLRCSPRSGDLSVYWYQQSLDQGLQFLIQYYNGEERAKGNILERFSAQQFPDLHSELNLSSLELGDSALYFCASSVGQNSYTFGSGTRLTVV.

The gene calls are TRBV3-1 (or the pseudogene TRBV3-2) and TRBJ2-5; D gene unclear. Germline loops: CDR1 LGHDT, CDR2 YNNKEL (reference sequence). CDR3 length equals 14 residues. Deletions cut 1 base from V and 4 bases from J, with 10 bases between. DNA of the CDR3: TGTGCCAGCAGCCAAGCCTCCTCCCGAGAGACCCAGTACTTC. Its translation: CASSQASSRETQYF.

The CDR3: CASSEGGRVRTDTQYF. In DNA form, the CDR3 reads TGTGCCAGCAGTGAAGGGGGGAGAGTAAGGACAGATACGCAGTATTTT. The V call is TRBV2, the J call TRBJ2-3; the D gene could be TRBD1 or TRBD2 (5 bases each). The V and J ends lost 1 base and 3 bases respectively, with 14 bases between them. Looked up from germline, CDR1 is SNHLY and CDR2 is FYNNEI. The CDR3 has 16 amino acids. The variable domain in full, completed from reference TRBV2 and TRBJ2-3, reads EPEVTQTPSHQVTQMGQEVILRCVPISNHLYFYWYRQILGQKVEFLVSFYNNEISEKSEIFDDQFSVERPDGSNFTLKIRSTKLEDSAMYFCASSEGGRVRTDTQYFGPGTRLTVL.

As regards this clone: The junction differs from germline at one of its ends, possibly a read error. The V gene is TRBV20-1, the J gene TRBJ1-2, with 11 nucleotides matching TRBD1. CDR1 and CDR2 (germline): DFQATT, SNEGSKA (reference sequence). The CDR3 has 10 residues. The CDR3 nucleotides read TGTGGACAGGGGGCGTTTGGCTACACCTTC. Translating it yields CGQGAFGYTF.

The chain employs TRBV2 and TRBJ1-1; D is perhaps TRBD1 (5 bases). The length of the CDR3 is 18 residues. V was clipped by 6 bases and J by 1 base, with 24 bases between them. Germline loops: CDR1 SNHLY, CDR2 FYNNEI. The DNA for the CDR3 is TGTGCCAGCAGCGGCGACCTCAGACCGGGACGCTGGAACACTGAAGCTTTCTTT. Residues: CASSGDLRPGRWNTEAFF.

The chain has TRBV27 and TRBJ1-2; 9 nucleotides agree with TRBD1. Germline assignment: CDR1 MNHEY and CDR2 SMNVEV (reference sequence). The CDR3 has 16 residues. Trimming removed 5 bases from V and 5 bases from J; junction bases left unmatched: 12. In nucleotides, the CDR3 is TGTGCCAGCAGTCTTGTCGCACAGGGGGCATGGTATGGCTACACCTTC. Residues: CASSLVAQGAWYGYTF.

The DNA for the CDR3 is TGCAGCGTGGCCGACAGGGGCGGACTCTCTGGGGCCAACGTCCTGACTTTC. Its protein is CSVADRGGLSGANVLTF. V and J are TRBV29-1 and TRBJ2-6, with TRBD1 identical over 8 bases. There are 17 residues in the CDR3. Germline V gene lookup returns CDR1 SQVTM and CDR2 ANQGSEA. V shed 6 bases, J shed 0 bases, and the junction held 10 bases outside the gene matches.

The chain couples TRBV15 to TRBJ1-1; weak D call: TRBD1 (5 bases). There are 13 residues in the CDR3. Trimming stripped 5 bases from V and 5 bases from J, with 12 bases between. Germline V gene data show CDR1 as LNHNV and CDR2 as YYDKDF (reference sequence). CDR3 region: CATSYGGFTEAFF. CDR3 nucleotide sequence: TGTGCCACCAGCTATGGGGGTTTTACTGAAGCTTTCTTT.

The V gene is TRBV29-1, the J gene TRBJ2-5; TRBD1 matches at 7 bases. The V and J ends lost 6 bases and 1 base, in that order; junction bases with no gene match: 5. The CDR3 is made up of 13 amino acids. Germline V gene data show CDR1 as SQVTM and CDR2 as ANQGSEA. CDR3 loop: CSVGQVLQETQYF. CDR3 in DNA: TGCAGCGTCGGACAGGTGCTCCAAGAGACCCAGTACTTC.

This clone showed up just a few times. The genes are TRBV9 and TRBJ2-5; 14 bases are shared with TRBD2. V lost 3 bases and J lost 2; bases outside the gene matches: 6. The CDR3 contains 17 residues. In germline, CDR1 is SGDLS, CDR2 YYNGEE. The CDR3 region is CASSAQTSGREQETQYF. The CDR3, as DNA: TGTGCCAGCAGCGCGCAGACTAGCGGGAGGGAACAAGAGACCCAGTACTTC.

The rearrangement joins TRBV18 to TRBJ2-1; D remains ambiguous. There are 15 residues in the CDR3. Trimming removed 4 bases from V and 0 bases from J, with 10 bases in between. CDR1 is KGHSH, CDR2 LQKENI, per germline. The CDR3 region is CASSLAQNSYNEQFF. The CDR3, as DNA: TGTGCCAGCTCACTTGCACAGAACTCCTACAATGAGCAGTTCTTC.

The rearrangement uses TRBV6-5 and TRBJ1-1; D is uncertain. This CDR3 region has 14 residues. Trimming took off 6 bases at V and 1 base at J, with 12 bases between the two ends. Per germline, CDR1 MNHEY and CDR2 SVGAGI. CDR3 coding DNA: TGTGCCAGCAGCGCGGCCTCCGCGAACACTGAAGCTTTCTTT. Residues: CASSAASANTEAFF.

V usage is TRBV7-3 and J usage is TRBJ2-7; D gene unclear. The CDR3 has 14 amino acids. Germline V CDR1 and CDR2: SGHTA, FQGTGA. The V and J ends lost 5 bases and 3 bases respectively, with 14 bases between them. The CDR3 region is CASSQDGFIYEQYF. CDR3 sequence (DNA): TGTGCCAGCAGCCAGGACGGGTTCATCTACGAGCAGTACTTC.